The source of this T cell receptor (beta chain) is a study of cytomegalovirus exposure and HLA in healthy donors. Study-wide findings and caveats: A prior analysis recorded that most TCR beta V segments were productive about 87% or about 30% of the time. TCR beta sequences reportedly predicted the HLA-A and HLA-B alleles of most subjects accurately.

This clone was seen once. The antigen is unknown. PCR used 60 Vbeta primers and 13 Jbeta primers. Sequencing used immunoSEQ multiplex PCR; TCRdb keeps in-frame clones, though not all of them. The sample holds 180,000 or so clones, roughly 73% seen once. The sample comprised PBMCs. This TCR came from a female donor in good health and CMV-seronegative.

Here the CDR3 reads CASTGNYEQYF. CDR3 in DNA: TGTGCCAGCACAGGTAACTACGAGCAGTACTTC. The rearrangement joins TRBV28 to TRBJ2-7; D gene ambiguous. The germline V gene encodes CDR1 MDHEN and CDR2 SYDVKM. This CDR3 region has 11 residues. V lost 7 bases, J lost 3 bases, and 7 bases lay in between.